This is a list of T cell receptor beta chains from one sample in a study of vaccination and CD4 T cells after COVID-19. TCRdb independently ran MiXCR on the PCR reads; one entry per CDR3 protein. The table records 15,000 to 20,000 distinct CDR3 sequences, just over 60% of them present only once. Sequencing was performed on CD4+ T cells from blood, taken after SARS-CoV-2 vaccination. All receptors derive from a human donor who had recovered from COVID-19. The CDR3 runs from the conserved cysteine through the conserved F or W. D genes are given only for firm matches. A row's size may be missing; if present it is once, few, many or a size class.

d_call: NA
v_call: TRBV28
j_call: TRBJ1-5
clone_size: NA
cdr3_aa: CASSSLSATREQPQHF
cdr3_nt: TGTGCCAGCAGTTCCCTCTCCGCGACACGGGAACAGCCCCAGCATTTT

d_call: TRBD1
v_call: TRBV7-9
j_call: TRBJ1-6
clone_size: NA
cdr3_aa: CASSTGTGHSPLHF
cdr3_nt: TGTGCCAGCAGCACCGGGACAGGTCATTCACCCCTCCACTTT

d_call: NA
v_call: TRBV15
j_call: TRBJ1-2
clone_size: few
cdr3_aa: CATSRGTGRAYGYTF
cdr3_nt: TGTGCCACCAGCAGAGGTACTGGCCGGGCCTATGGCTACACCTTC

d_call: TRBD1
v_call: TRBV10-3
j_call: TRBJ2-4
clone_size: NA
cdr3_aa: CAISETPTGDHIQYF
cdr3_nt: TGTGCCATCAGTGAGACGCCAACAGGGGATCACATTCAGTACTTC

d_call: NA
v_call: TRBV19
j_call: TRBJ1-2
clone_size: NA
cdr3_aa: CASKMRDFYGYTF
cdr3_nt: TGTGCCAGTAAAATGCGGGACTTCTATGGCTACACCTTC

d_call: NA
v_call: TRBV10-3
j_call: TRBJ2-6
clone_size: NA
cdr3_aa: CAISRGANVLTF
cdr3_nt: TGTGCCATCAGTAGGGGGGCCAACGTCCTGACTTTC

d_call: NA
v_call: TRBV20-1
j_call: TRBJ2-7
clone_size: few
cdr3_aa: CSARGTNALHEQYF
cdr3_nt: TGCAGTGCTAGGGGGACCAATGCCCTTCACGAGCAGTACTTC

d_call: NA
v_call: TRBV19
j_call: TRBJ2-3
clone_size: NA
cdr3_aa: CAAAPWMGDTQYF
cdr3_nt: TGTGCCGCGGCCCCCTGGATGGGAGATACGCAGTATTTT

d_call: TRBD2
v_call: TRBV2
j_call: TRBJ2-1
clone_size: few
cdr3_aa: CASSGGTSGSNEQFF
cdr3_nt: TGTGCCAGCAGTGGGGGGACTAGCGGGAGCAATGAGCAGTTCTTC

d_call: NA
v_call: TRBV6-5
j_call: TRBJ1-6
clone_size: few
cdr3_aa: CASSYQLWTNSPLHF
cdr3_nt: TGTGCCAGCAGTTACCAACTGTGGACTAATTCACCCCTCCACTTT

d_call: TRBD2
v_call: TRBV6-2/TRBV6-3
j_call: TRBJ2-4
clone_size: NA
cdr3_aa: CASSYSSTREGGRLAKNIQYF
cdr3_nt: TGTGCCAGCAGTTACTCGAGTACGCGGGAGGGAGGGAGACTAGCCAAAAACATTCAGTACTTC

d_call: NA
v_call: TRBV12-3/TRBV12-4
j_call: TRBJ2-1
clone_size: NA
cdr3_aa: CASSDGYNEQFF
cdr3_nt: TGTGCCAGCAGTGACGGTTACAATGAGCAGTTCTTC

d_call: TRBD1
v_call: TRBV24-1
j_call: TRBJ2-3
clone_size: NA
cdr3_aa: CATSDRTGSSTDTQYF
cdr3_nt: TGTGCCACCAGTGATCGGACAGGATCTAGCACAGATACGCAGTATTTT

d_call: NA
v_call: TRBV7-5
j_call: TRBJ2-3
clone_size: NA
cdr3_aa: CISVPEAWSWTSGVADTQYF
cdr3_nt: NA

d_call: NA
v_call: TRBV7-9
j_call: TRBJ1-1
clone_size: NA
cdr3_aa: CASSLDGSGRSTEAFF
cdr3_nt: TGTGCCAGCAGCTTAGATGGTTCAGGGCGAAGCACTGAAGCTTTCTTT

d_call: NA
v_call: TRBV9
j_call: TRBJ1-2
clone_size: NA
cdr3_aa: CASSPWDFGDYGYTF
cdr3_nt: TGTGCCAGCAGCCCATGGGACTTTGGTGACTATGGCTACACCTTC

d_call: TRBD1
v_call: TRBV10-3
j_call: TRBJ1-3
clone_size: NA
cdr3_aa: CAIWRGQGNTIYF
cdr3_nt: TGTGCCATCTGGAGGGGGCAAGGAAACACCATATATTTT

d_call: TRBD2
v_call: TRBV7-2
j_call: TRBJ2-5
clone_size: NA
cdr3_aa: CASSPRTSGQETQYF
cdr3_nt: TGTGCCAGCAGCCCGAGGACTAGCGGACAAGAGACCCAGTACTTC

d_call: TRBD1
v_call: TRBV7-6
j_call: TRBJ2-1
clone_size: NA
cdr3_aa: CASSLLGQGAYNEQFF
cdr3_nt: TGTGCCAGCAGCTTACTAGGACAGGGGGCCTACAATGAGCAGTTCTTC

d_call: NA
v_call: TRBV28
j_call: TRBJ1-5
clone_size: NA
cdr3_aa: CASSLQVLGNQPQHF
cdr3_nt: TGTGCCAGCAGTTTACAGGTATTAGGCAATCAGCCCCAGCATTTT

d_call: TRBD1
v_call: TRBV12-3/TRBV12-4
j_call: TRBJ1-6
clone_size: NA
cdr3_aa: CASRLAGGRKSSPLHF
cdr3_nt: TGTGCCAGCAGGCTCGCAGGGGGGCGGAAGAGTTCACCCCTCCACTTT

d_call: NA
v_call: TRBV19
j_call: TRBJ2-7
clone_size: NA
cdr3_aa: CASSVGRRGEQYF
cdr3_nt: TGTGCCAGTAGTGTAGGCAGGAGGGGCGAGCAGTACTTC

d_call: NA
v_call: TRBV24-1
j_call: TRBJ1-5
clone_size: few
cdr3_aa: CATSDSGRAQPQHF
cdr3_nt: TGTGCCACCAGTGATTCCGGGAGGGCTCAGCCCCAGCATTTT

d_call: TRBD1
v_call: TRBV18
j_call: TRBJ1-2
clone_size: NA
cdr3_aa: CASSGQANYGYTF
cdr3_nt: TGTGCCAGCTCAGGACAGGCTAACTATGGCTACACCTTC

d_call: NA
v_call: TRBV11-2
j_call: TRBJ1-2
clone_size: few
cdr3_aa: CASSSQQGLGYTF
cdr3_nt: TGTGCCAGCAGCTCCCAACAGGGCCTAGGCTACACCTTC

d_call: NA
v_call: TRBV7-2
j_call: TRBJ2-5
clone_size: NA
cdr3_aa: CASSLDGALRAQYF
cdr3_nt: TGTGCCAGCAGCTTAGATGGGGCTTTAAGGGCCCAGTACTTC

d_call: NA
v_call: TRBV7-2
j_call: TRBJ2-1
clone_size: NA
cdr3_aa: CASSLVRNEQFF
cdr3_nt: TGTGCCAGCAGCTTAGTACGGAATGAGCAGTTCTTC

d_call: NA
v_call: TRBV27
j_call: TRBJ2-7
clone_size: NA
cdr3_aa: CASSTLGGAGGEQYF
cdr3_nt: TGTGCCAGCAGTACCCTTGGAGGAGCCGGCGGCGAGCAGTACTTC

d_call: NA
v_call: TRBV28
j_call: TRBJ2-7
clone_size: NA
cdr3_aa: CASSSRLSYSPEQYF
cdr3_nt: TGTGCCAGCAGTTCCCGACTAAGCTATTCACCCGAGCAGTACTTC

d_call: TRBD1
v_call: TRBV18
j_call: TRBJ1-5
clone_size: NA
cdr3_aa: CASSPMTGGGQPQHF
cdr3_nt: TGTGCCAGCTCACCTATGACAGGGGGCGGACAGCCCCAGCATTTT

d_call: NA
v_call: TRBV20-1
j_call: TRBJ2-5
clone_size: once
cdr3_aa: CSATRDGQPGVETQYF
cdr3_nt: TGCAGTGCTACGAGGGACGGACAGCCGGGGGTCGAGACCCAGTACTTC

d_call: NA
v_call: TRBV7-2
j_call: TRBJ2-2
clone_size: NA
cdr3_aa: CASSLQMSNTGELFF
cdr3_nt: TGTGCCAGCAGCTTACAGATGTCTAACACCGGGGAGCTGTTTTTT

d_call: NA
v_call: TRBV6-1
j_call: TRBJ1-1
clone_size: NA
cdr3_aa: CASSEIGHEFEAFF
cdr3_nt: TGTGCCAGCAGTGAAATTGGACACGAATTTGAAGCTTTCTTT

d_call: NA
v_call: TRBV6-1
j_call: TRBJ2-7
clone_size: few
cdr3_aa: CASSTGLSYEQYF
cdr3_nt: TGTGCCAGCAGTACGGGACTCTCCTACGAGCAGTACTTC

d_call: TRBD2
v_call: TRBV7-2
j_call: TRBJ2-5
clone_size: NA
cdr3_aa: CASSTGAGLAEIETQYF
cdr3_nt: TGTGCCAGCAGCACCGGCGCGGGACTAGCGGAGATAGAGACCCAGTACTTC

d_call: NA
v_call: TRBV6-2/TRBV6-3
j_call: TRBJ1-1
clone_size: NA
cdr3_aa: CASRRSASEAFF
cdr3_nt: TGTGCCAGCAGGCGGAGTGCCTCTGAAGCTTTCTTT

d_call: NA
v_call: TRBV12-2
j_call: TRBJ1-6
clone_size: NA
cdr3_aa: CASRIGLPDNSPLHF
cdr3_nt: TGTGCAAGTCGCATAGGGCTCCCCGATAATTCACCCCTCCACTTT

d_call: NA
v_call: TRBV6-1
j_call: TRBJ1-5
clone_size: NA
cdr3_aa: CASKRPPAPGNQPQHF
cdr3_nt: TGTGCCAGCAAGAGGCCTCCTGCCCCGGGGAATCAGCCCCAGCATTTT

d_call: NA
v_call: TRBV7-9
j_call: TRBJ1-1
clone_size: NA
cdr3_aa: CASSLNMIGTEAFF
cdr3_nt: TGTGCCAGCAGCTTAAATATGATAGGCACTGAAGCTTTCTTT

d_call: NA
v_call: TRBV11-2
j_call: TRBJ2-4
clone_size: NA
cdr3_aa: CASSLNMDIQYF
cdr3_nt: TGTGCCAGCAGCTTAAATATGGACATTCAGTACTTC

d_call: TRBD1
v_call: TRBV5-1
j_call: TRBJ2-5
clone_size: NA
cdr3_aa: CASSWGTGSQETQYF
cdr3_nt: TGCGCCAGCAGCTGGGGGACAGGCAGCCAAGAGACCCAGTACTTC

d_call: NA
v_call: TRBV6-1
j_call: TRBJ2-5
clone_size: NA
cdr3_aa: CASSADSKETQYF
cdr3_nt: TGTGCCAGCAGTGCGGACAGTAAAGAGACCCAGTACTTC

d_call: NA
v_call: TRBV6-2/TRBV6-3
j_call: TRBJ1-1
clone_size: few
cdr3_aa: CASSYRRWGRGNTEAFF
cdr3_nt: TGTGCCAGCAGTTACAGGCGGTGGGGACGGGGGAACACTGAAGCTTTCTTT

d_call: NA
v_call: TRBV10-3
j_call: TRBJ2-3
clone_size: NA
cdr3_aa: CAISESWRQTSF
cdr3_nt: TGTGCCATCAGTGAGTCGTGGAGACAGACGAGTTTT

d_call: NA
v_call: TRBV25-1
j_call: TRBJ1-3
clone_size: NA
cdr3_aa: CASSAGPVSGNTIYF
cdr3_nt: TGTGCCAGCAGTGCAGGGCCGGTCTCTGGAAACACCATATATTTT

d_call: NA
v_call: TRBV23-1
j_call: TRBJ2-5
clone_size: NA
cdr3_aa: CASSQEGKTQYF
cdr3_nt: TGCGCCAGCAGTCAAGAGGGGAAGACCCAGTACTTC

d_call: NA
v_call: TRBV20-1
j_call: TRBJ2-3
clone_size: few
cdr3_aa: CSARWGDTQYF
cdr3_nt: TGCAGTGCTAGATGGGGGGATACGCAGTATTTT

d_call: NA
v_call: TRBV5-4
j_call: TRBJ2-1
clone_size: NA
cdr3_aa: CASRAAGRSQNNEQFF
cdr3_nt: TGTGCCAGCAGGGCGGCGGGACGTAGCCAAAACAATGAGCAGTTCTTC

d_call: TRBD2
v_call: TRBV7-2
j_call: TRBJ2-2
clone_size: NA
cdr3_aa: CASRIQGLALGTGELFF
cdr3_nt: TGTGCCAGCAGGATCCAAGGACTAGCCCTGGGCACCGGGGAGCTGTTTTTT

d_call: NA
v_call: TRBV30
j_call: TRBJ1-6
clone_size: NA
cdr3_aa: CAWSLGHPPLHF
cdr3_nt: TGTGCCTGGAGTCTCGGACATCCACCCCTCCACTTT

d_call: TRBD2
v_call: TRBV20-1
j_call: TRBJ2-1
clone_size: NA
cdr3_aa: CSALAGEVYNEQFF
cdr3_nt: TGCAGTGCCTTAGCGGGAGAAGTCTACAATGAGCAGTTCTTC

d_call: TRBD1
v_call: TRBV10-3
j_call: TRBJ2-5
clone_size: NA
cdr3_aa: CATQYRDRPQETQYF
cdr3_nt: TGTGCCACACAATACAGGGACAGGCCACAAGAGACCCAGTACTTC

d_call: NA
v_call: TRBV7-3
j_call: TRBJ2-3
clone_size: NA
cdr3_aa: CASSSGTSTDTQYF
cdr3_nt: TGTGCCAGCAGCTCCGGGACTAGCACAGATACGCAGTATTTT

d_call: NA
v_call: TRBV7-9
j_call: TRBJ2-2
clone_size: NA
cdr3_aa: CASSPAGGAGTGELFF
cdr3_nt: TGTGCCAGCAGCCCGGCCGGGGGTGCGGGCACCGGGGAGCTGTTTTTT